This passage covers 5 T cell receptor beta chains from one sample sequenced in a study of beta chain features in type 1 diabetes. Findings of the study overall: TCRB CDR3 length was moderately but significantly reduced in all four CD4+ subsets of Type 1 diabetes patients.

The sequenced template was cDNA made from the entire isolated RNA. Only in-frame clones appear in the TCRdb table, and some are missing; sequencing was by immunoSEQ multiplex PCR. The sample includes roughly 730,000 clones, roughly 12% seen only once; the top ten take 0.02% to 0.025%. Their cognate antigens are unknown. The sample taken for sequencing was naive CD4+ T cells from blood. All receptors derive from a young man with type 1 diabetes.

The CDR3 spells CASSGPGTGISEQFF. The DNA of the CDR3 is TGTGCCAGCAGTGGGCCGGGGACAGGGATCAGTGAGCAGTTCTTC. This sequence joins TRBV7-3 and TRBJ2-1, with 9 bases fitting TRBD1. The germline CDR1 and CDR2 sequences are SGHTA and FQGTGA. V lost 6 bases and J lost 9; bases outside the gene matches: 12. This CDR3 has 15 amino acids.

CDR3 protein: CASSPLGDPNTEAFF. CDR3 DNA: TGTGCCAGCAGCCCCCTGGGGGACCCGAACACTGAAGCTTTCTTT. This chain uses TRBV9 with TRBJ1-1; D may be TRBD1 (5 bases). V dropped 4 bases and J dropped 1 base, with 14 bases sitting between them. CDR1 and CDR2 from the germline V gene are SGDLS and YYNGEE. The CDR3 runs 15 residues.

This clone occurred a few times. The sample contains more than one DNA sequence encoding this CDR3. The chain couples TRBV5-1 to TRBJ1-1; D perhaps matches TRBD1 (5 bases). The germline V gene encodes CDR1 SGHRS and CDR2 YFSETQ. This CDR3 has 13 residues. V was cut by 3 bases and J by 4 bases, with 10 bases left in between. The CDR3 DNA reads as TGCGCCAGCAGCTCGCAGGGTGGCACTGAAGCTTTCTTT. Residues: CASSSQGGTEAFF.

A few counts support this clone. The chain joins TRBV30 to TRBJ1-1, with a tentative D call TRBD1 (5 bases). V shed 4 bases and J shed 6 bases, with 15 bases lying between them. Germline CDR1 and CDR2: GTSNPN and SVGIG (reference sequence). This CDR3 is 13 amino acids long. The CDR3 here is CAWKRRGESEAFF. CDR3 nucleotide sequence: TGTGCCTGGAAACGCCGGGGGGAGTCTGAAGCTTTCTTT.

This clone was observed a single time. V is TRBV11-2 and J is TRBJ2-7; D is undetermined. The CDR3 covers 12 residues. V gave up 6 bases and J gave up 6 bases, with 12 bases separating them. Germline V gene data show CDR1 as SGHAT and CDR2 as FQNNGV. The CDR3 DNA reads TGTGCCAGCAGGTTCACACAAGGCGAGCAGTACTTC. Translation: CASRFTQGEQYF. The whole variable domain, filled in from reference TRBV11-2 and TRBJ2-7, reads EAGVAQSPRYKIIEKRQSVAFWCNPISGHATLYWYQQILGQGPKLLIQFQNNGVVDDSQLPKDRFSAERLKGVDSTLKIQPAKLEDSAVYLCASRFTQGEQYFGPGTRLTVT.